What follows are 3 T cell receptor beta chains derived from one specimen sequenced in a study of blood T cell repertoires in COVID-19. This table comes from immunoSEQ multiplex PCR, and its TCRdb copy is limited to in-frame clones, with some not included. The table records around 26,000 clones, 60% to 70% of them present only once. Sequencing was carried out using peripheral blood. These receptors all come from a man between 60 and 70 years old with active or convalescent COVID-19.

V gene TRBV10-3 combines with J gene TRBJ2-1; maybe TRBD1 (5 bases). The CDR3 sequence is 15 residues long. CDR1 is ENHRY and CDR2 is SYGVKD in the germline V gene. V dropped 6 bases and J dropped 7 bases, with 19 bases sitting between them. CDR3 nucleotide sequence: TGTGCCATCAGGGTAGGGGCAGGAGAAGGGAATGAGCAGTTCTTC. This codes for CAIRVGAGEGNEQFF.

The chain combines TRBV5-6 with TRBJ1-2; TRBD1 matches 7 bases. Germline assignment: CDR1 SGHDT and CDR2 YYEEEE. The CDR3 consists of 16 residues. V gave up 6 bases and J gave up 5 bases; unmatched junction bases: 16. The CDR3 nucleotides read TGTGCCAGCACCACACCCCGAACAGGGGTACCTTATGGCTACACCTTC. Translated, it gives CASTTPRTGVPYGYTF.

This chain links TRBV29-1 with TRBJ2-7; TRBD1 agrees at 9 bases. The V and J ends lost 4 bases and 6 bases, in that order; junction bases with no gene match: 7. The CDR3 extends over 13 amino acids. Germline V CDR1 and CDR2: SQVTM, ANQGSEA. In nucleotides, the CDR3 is TGCAGCGTTGTTCCGGGACAGGGACCCGAGCAGTACTTC. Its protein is CSVVPGQGPEQYF.